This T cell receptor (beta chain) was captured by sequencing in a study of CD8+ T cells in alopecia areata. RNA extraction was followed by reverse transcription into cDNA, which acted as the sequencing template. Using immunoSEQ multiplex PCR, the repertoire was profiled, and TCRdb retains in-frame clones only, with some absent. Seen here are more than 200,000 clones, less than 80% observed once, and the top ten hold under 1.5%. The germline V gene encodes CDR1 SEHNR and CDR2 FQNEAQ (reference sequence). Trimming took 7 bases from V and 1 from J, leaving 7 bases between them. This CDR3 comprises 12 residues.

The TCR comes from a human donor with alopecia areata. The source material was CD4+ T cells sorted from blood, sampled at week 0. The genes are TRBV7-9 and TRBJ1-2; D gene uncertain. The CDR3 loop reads CASMGVNYGYTF. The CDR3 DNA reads TGTGCCAGCATGGGAGTTAACTATGGCTACACCTTC.